This T cell receptor (beta chain) stems from a study of blood T cell repertoires in COVID-19. Study in general: Sample material is recorded as cDNA or gDNA derived from T cells, B-cell-depleted T cells, or PBMCs.

The V gene's germline CDR1 is MNHEY and CDR2 SMNVEV (reference sequence). V lost 8 bases and J 0 bases, leaving 10 bases between the germline ends. The CDR3 contains 13 residues. Participants' reported clinical history set cohort assignment. Symptom resolution, clearance, or two negative PCRs marked donors in Cohort 3 as recovered. Using immunoSEQ multiplex PCR, the repertoire was profiled, and TCRdb retains in-frame clones only, with some absent. The sample shows some 200,000 clones, about nine tenths of them seen only once. The V and J genes are TRBV27 and TRBJ1-2, with D possibly matching TRBD1 (6 bases). The sequencing sample was made of PBMCs or T cells enriched from blood (not recorded which). This sequence was found in a woman in her twenties or thirties who had recovered from COVID-19. The CDR3 nucleotides read TGTGCCAGCTCGTGGGGGCCTAACTATGGCTACACCTTC. Protein sequence: CASSWGPNYGYTF.